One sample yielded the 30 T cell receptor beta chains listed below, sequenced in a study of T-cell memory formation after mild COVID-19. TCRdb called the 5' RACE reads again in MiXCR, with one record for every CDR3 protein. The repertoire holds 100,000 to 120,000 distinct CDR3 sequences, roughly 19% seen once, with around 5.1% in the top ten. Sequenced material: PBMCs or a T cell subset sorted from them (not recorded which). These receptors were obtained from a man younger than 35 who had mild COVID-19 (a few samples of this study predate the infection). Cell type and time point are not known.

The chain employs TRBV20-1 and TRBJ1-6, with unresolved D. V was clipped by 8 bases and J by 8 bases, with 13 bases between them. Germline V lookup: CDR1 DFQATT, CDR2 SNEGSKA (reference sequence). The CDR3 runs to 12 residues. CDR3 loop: CSIGQRDSPLHF. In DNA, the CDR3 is TGCAGTATCGGGCAAAGGGATTCACCCCTCCACTTT.

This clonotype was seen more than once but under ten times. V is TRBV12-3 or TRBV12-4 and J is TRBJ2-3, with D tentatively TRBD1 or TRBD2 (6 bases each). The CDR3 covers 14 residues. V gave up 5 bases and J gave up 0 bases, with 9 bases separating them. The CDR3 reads CASSRGESTDTQYF. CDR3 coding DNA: TGTGCCAGCAGTAGGGGGGAAAGCACAGATACGCAGTATTTT.

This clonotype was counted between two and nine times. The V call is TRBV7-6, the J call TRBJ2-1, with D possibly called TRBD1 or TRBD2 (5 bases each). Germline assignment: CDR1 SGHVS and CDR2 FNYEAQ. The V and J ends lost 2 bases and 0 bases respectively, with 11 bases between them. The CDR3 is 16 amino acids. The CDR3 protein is CASSLPGTGSYNEQFF. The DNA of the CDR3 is TGTGCCAGCAGCTTACCCGGGACGGGCTCCTACAATGAGCAGTTCTTC.

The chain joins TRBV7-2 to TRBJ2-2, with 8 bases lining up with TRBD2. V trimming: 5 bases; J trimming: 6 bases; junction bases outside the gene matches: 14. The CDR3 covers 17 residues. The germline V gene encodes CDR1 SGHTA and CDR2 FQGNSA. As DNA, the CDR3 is TGTGCCAGCAGCCCCCGTTCGGCGGGGGGTATCGCCGGGGAGCTGTTTTTT. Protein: CASSPRSAGGIAGELFF.

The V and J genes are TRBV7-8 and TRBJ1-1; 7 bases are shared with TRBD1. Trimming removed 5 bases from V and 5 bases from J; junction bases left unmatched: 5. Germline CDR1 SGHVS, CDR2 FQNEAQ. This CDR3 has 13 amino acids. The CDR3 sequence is CASSKTGRTEAFF. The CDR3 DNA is TGTGCCAGCAGCAAGACAGGGCGGACTGAAGCTTTCTTT.

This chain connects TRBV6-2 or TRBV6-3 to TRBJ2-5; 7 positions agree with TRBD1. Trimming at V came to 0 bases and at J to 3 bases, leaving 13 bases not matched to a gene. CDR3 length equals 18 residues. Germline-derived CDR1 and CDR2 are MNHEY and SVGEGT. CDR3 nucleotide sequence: TGTGCCAGCAGTTACTCGATGATCCGACAGGGTAGGGAAGAGACCCAGTACTTC. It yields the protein CASSYSMIRQGREETQYF.

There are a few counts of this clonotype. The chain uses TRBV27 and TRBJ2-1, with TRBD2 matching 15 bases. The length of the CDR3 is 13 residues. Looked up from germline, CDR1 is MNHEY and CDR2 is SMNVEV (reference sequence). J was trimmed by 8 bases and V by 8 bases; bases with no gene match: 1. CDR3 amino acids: CASGLAGGDEQFF. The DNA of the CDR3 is TGTGCCAGCGGACTAGCGGGGGGGGATGAGCAGTTCTTC.

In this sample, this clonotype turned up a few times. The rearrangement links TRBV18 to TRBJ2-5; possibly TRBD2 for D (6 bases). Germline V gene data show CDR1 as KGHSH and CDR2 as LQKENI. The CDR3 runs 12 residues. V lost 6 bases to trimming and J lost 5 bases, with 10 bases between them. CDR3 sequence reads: CASSRSGETQYF. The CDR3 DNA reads TGTGCCAGCTCGCGCAGCGGGGAGACCCAGTACTTC.

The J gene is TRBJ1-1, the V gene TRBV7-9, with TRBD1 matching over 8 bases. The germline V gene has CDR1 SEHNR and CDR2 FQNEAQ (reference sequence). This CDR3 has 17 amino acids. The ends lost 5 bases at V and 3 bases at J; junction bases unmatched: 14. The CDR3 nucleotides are TGTGCCAGCAGCCCGGGACAGGAAGTTGTGAGGCACACTGAAGCTTTCTTT. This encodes CASSPGQEVVRHTEAFF.

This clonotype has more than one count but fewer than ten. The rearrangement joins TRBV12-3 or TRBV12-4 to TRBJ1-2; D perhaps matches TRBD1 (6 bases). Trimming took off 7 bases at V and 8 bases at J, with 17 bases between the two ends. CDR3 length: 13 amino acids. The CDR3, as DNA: TGTGCCAGCACCATTACACAGGGCCTGGGCTACACCTTC. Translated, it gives CASTITQGLGYTF.

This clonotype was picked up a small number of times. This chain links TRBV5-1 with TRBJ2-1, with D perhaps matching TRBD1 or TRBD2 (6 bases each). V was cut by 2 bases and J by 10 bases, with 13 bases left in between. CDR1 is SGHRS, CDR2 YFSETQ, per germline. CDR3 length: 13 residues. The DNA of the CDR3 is TGCGCCAGCAGCTTTGACGGGGGCAGGGAGCAGTTCTTC. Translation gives CASSFDGGREQFF.

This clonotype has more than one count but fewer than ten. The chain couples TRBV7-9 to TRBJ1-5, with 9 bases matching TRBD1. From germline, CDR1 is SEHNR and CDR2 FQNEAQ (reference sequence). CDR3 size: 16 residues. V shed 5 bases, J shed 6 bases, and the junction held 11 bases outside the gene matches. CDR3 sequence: CASSAHGTGLGQPQHF. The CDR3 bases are TGTGCCAGCAGCGCACACGGGACAGGGCTTGGTCAGCCCCAGCATTTT.

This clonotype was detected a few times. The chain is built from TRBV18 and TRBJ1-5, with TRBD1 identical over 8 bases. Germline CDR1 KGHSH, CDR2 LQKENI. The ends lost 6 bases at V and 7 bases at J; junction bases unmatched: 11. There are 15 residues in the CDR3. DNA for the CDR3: TGTGCCAGCTCCCCTGGACAGGGAACAGGACAGCCCCAGCATTTT. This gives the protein CASSPGQGTGQPQHF.

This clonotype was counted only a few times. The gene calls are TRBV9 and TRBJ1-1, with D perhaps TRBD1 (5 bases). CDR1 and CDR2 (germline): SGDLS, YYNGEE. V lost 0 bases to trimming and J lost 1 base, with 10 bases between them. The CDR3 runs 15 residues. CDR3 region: CASSVVPGPNTEAFF. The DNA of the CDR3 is TGTGCCAGCAGCGTAGTTCCAGGGCCGAACACTGAAGCTTTCTTT. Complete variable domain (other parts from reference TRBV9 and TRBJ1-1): DSGVTQTPKHLITATGQRVTLRCSPRSGDLSVYWYQQSLDQGLQFLIQYYNGEERAKGNILERFSAQQFPDLHSELNLSSLELGDSALYFCASSVVPGPNTEAFFGQGTRLTVV.

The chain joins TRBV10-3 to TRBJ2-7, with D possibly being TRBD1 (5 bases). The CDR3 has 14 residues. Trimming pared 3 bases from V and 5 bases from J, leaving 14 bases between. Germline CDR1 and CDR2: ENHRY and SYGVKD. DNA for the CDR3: TGTGCCATCAGTGACCGCGTACAGGTCAACGAGCAGTACTTC. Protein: CAISDRVQVNEQYF.

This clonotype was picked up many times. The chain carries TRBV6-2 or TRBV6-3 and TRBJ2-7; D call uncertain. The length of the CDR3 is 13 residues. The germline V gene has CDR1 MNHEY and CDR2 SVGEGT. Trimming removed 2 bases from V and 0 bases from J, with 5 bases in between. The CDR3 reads CASSYDISYEQYV. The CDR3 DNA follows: TGTGCCAGCAGTTACGACATCTCCTACGAGCAGTACGTC.

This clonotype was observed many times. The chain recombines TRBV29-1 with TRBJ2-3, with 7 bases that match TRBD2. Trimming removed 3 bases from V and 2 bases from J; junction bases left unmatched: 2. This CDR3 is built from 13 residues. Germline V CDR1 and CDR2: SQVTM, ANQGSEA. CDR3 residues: CSVERGNTDTQYF. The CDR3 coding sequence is TGCAGCGTTGAGCGGGGGAACACAGATACGCAGTATTTT.

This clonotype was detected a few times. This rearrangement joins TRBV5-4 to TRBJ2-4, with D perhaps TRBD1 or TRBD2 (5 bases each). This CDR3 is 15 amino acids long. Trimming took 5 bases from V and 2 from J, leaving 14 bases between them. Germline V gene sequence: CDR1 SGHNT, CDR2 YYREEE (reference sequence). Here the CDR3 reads CASSSRDLPKNIQYF. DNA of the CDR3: TGTGCCAGCAGTTCCCGGGACCTACCCAAAAACATTCAGTACTTC.

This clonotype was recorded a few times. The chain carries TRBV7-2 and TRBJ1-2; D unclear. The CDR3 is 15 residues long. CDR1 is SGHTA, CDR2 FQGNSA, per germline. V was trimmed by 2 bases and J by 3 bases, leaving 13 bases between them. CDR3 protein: CASSLNLDKYYGYTF. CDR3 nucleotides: TGTGCCAGCAGCTTAAACCTAGACAAATACTATGGCTACACCTTC.

The CDR3 protein is CASSNFHMNTEAFF. The CDR3 DNA follows: TGTGCCAGCAGTAACTTCCACATGAACACTGAAGCTTTCTTT. The V and J genes are TRBV12-3 or TRBV12-4 and TRBJ1-1; D is uncertain. This CDR3 is built from 14 residues. Trimming cost V 5 bases and J 0 bases, with 10 bases left between them.

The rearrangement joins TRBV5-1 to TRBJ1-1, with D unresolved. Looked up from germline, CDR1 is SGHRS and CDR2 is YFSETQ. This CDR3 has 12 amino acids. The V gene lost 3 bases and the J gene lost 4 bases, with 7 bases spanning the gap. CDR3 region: CASSYAGTEAFF. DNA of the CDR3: TGCGCCAGCAGCTACGCCGGCACTGAAGCTTTCTTT.

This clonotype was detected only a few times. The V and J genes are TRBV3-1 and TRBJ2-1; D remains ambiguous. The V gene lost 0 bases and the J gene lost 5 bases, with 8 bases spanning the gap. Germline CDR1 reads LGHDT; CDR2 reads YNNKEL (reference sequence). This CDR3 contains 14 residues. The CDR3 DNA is TGTGCCAGCAGCCAAGATGAGTACAACAATGAGCAGTTCTTC. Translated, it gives CASSQDEYNNEQFF.

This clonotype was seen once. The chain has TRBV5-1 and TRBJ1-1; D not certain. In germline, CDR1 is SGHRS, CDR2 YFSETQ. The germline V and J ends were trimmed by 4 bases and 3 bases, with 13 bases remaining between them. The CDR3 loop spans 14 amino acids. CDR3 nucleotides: TGCGCCAGCAGCCGGCTGGACTGGTACACTGAAGCTTTCTTT. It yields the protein CASSRLDWYTEAFF. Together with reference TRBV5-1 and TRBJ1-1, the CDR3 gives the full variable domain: KAGVTQTPRYLIKTRGQQVTLSCSPISGHRSVSWYQQTPGQGLQFLFEYFSETQRNKGNFPGRFSGRQFSNSRSEMNVSTLELGDSALYLCASSRLDWYTEAFFGQGTRLTVV.

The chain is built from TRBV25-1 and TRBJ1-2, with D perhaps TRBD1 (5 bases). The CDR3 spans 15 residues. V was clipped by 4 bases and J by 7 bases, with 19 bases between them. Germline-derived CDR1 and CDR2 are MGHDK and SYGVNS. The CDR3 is CASSGRGGSLRGYTF. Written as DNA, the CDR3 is TGTGCCAGCAGTGGTCGGGGGGGGTCGCTTCGTGGCTACACCTTC.

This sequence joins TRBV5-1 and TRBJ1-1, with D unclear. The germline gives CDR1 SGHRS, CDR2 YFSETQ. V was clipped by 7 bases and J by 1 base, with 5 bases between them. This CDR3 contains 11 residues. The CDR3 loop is CASSENTEAFF. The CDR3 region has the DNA TGCGCCAGCTCTGAGAACACTGAAGCTTTCTTT.

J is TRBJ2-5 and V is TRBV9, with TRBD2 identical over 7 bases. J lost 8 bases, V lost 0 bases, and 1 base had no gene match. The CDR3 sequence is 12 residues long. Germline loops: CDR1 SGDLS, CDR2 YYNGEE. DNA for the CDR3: TGTGCCAGCAGCGTAGAGCGGGGAACCCAGTACTTC. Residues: CASSVERGTQYF.

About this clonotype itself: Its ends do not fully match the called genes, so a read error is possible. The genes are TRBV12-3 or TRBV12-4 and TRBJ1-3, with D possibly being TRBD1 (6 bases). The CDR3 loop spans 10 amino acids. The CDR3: CASSFEGHGF. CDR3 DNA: TGTGCCAGCAGTTTTGAGGGACATGGATTT.

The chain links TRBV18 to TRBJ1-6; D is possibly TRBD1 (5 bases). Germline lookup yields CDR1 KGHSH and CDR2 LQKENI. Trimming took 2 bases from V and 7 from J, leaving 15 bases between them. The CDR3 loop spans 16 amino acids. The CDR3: CASSPYLGVGNSPLHF. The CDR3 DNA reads TGTGCCAGCTCACCATATCTGGGGGTCGGGAATTCACCCCTCCACTTT.

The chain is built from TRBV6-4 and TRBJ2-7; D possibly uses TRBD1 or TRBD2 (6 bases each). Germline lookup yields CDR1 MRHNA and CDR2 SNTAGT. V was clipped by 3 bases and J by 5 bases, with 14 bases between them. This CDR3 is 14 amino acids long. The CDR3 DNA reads TGTGCCAGCAGTGAACAGGGAGGAGGCGACGAGCAGTACTTC. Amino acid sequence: CASSEQGGGDEQYF.

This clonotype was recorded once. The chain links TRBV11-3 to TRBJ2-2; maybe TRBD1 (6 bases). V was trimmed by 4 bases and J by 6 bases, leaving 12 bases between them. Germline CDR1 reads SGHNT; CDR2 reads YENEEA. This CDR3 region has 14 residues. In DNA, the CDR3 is TGTGCCAGCAGCTCCCGTAGGGGGTCCGGGGAGCTGTTTTTT. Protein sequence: CASSSRRGSGELFF.